Presented here are 11 T cell receptor beta chains from one specimen sequenced in a study of T-cell reconstitution after alpha-beta-depleted transplantation in children. This sample's TCRbeta library carried unique molecular identifier barcodes. TCRdb re-called the PCR reads with MiXCR, one entry per CDR3 protein. The sample consists of around 680,000 distinct CDR3 sequences, around 16% of them appearing once. The sample in question was PBMCs from the stem cell graft donor, obtained from the stem cell graft. These TCRs come from a human donor who donated a stem cell graft to a child with acute myeloid leukemia.

This clonotype was detected a few times. The rearrangement uses TRBV27 and TRBJ1-1, with 10 bases that match TRBD1. V lost 4 bases, J lost 6 bases, and 5 bases stayed unmatched. The CDR3 runs 14 residues. The germline V gene encodes CDR1 MNHEY and CDR2 SMNVEV (reference sequence). CDR3 nucleotide sequence: TGTGCCAGCAGTTCTAGACAGGGGGCAGCTGAAGCTTTCTTT. This gives the protein CASSSRQGAAEAFF.

This clonotype was detected a few times. The rearrangement uses TRBV5-6 and TRBJ2-5; tentatively, D is TRBD1 or TRBD2 (5 bases each). The CDR3 has 14 residues. V shed 3 bases and J shed 1 base, with 10 bases lying between them. The germline CDR1 and CDR2 sequences are SGHDT and YYEEEE. CDR3 in DNA: TGTGCCAGCAGCTGGGGGACGGCCCAAGAGACCCAGTACTTC. It is translated as CASSWGTAQETQYF. The full variable domain, its missing parts supplied by reference TRBV5-6 and TRBJ2-5, is DAGVTQSPTHLIKTRGQQVTLRCSPKSGHDTVSWYQQALGQGPQFIFQYYEEEERQRGNFPDRFSGHQFPNYSSELNVNALLLGDSALYLCASSWGTAQETQYFGPGTRLLVL.

This clonotype came up many times. The gene calls are TRBV12-3 or TRBV12-4 and TRBJ2-3; no clear D. Trimming cost V 5 bases and J 6 bases, with 12 bases left between them. The CDR3 runs 13 residues. The CDR3 DNA follows: TGTGCCAGCAGTCAACCCGGGTTGGATACGCAGTATTTT. Its protein product is CASSQPGLDTQYF.

This clonotype has just a few counts. V usage is TRBV6-1 and J usage is TRBJ2-2; 10 positions match TRBD2. Germline V gives CDR1 MNHNS, CDR2 SASEGT. The length of the CDR3 is 16 residues. The V gene end was trimmed by 6 bases and the J gene end by 1 base; junction bases not matched to a gene: 5. The DNA of the CDR3 is TGTGCCAGCAGGGGTAGCGGGGGGCGGAACACCGGGGAGCTGTTTTTT. This gives the protein CASRGSGGRNTGELFF.

V and J are TRBV12-3 or TRBV12-4 and TRBJ1-2, with 9 bases identical to TRBD1. The CDR3 is 16 amino acids. Trimming at V came to 5 bases and at J to 9 bases, leaving 16 bases not matched to a gene. CDR3 nucleotides: TGTGCCAGCAGTATCAGCTATGGACAGGGGCACCAGAGCTACACCTTC. This gives the protein CASSISYGQGHQSYTF.

At least ten counts were recorded for this clonotype. The chain couples TRBV10-3 to TRBJ2-7, with D perhaps TRBD1 or TRBD2 (7 bases each). Trimming pared 4 bases from V and 4 bases from J, leaving 17 bases between. The germline V gene has CDR1 ENHRY and CDR2 SYGVKD. The length of the CDR3 is 15 residues. The CDR3 DNA reads as TGTGCCATCAGTGCCGGGGACAGCGGGACTTACGAGCAGTACTTC. Amino acids: CAISAGDSGTYEQYF.

At least ten counts were recorded for this clonotype. The chain combines TRBV29-1 with TRBJ1-1, with D maybe TRBD1 (6 bases). CDR3 length: 15 amino acids. CDR1 and CDR2 (germline): SQVTM, ANQGSEA. Trimming shortened V by 1 base and J by 1 base, and 13 bases separated the two germline ends. The CDR3 is CSVEGPGHQNTEAFF. The CDR3 DNA reads TGCAGCGTTGAAGGTCCGGGACACCAGAACACTGAAGCTTTCTTT.

V is TRBV7-6 and J is TRBJ1-1, with D possibly being TRBD1 (5 bases). V was pared by 6 bases and J by 4 bases, with 12 bases between. Germline CDR1 is SGHVS and CDR2 is FNYEAQ. The CDR3 consists of 13 residues. Here the CDR3 reads CASRGGPGTEAFF. CDR3 nucleotides: TGTGCCAGCAGGGGGGGACCGGGCACTGAAGCTTTCTTT. The whole variable domain, remainder taken from reference TRBV7-6 and TRBJ1-1, is GAGVSQSPRYKVTKRGQDVALRCDPISGHVSLYWYRQALGQGPEFLTYFNYEAQQDKSGLPNDRFSAERPEGSISTLTIQRTEQRDSAMYRCASRGGPGTEAFFGQGTRLTVV.

The J gene is TRBJ2-3, the V gene TRBV11-1; D possibly corresponds to TRBD2 (7 bases). This CDR3 is 18 amino acids long. The germline V gene has CDR1 SGHAT and CDR2 FQDESV (reference sequence). Trimming shortened V by 5 bases and J by 0 bases, and 21 bases separated the two germline ends. The CDR3 DNA sequence: TGTGCCAGCAGCGGGGGGGGCGGGGTCCCTGCCAGCACAGATACGCAGTATTTT. The encoded protein is CASSGGGGVPASTDTQYF.

This clonotype was seen just once. The chain's CDR3 is CASSPPNLGAEAFF. DNA of the CDR3: TGTGCCAGCAGCCCCCCAAATTTGGGGGCCGAAGCTTTCTTT. This chain connects TRBV7-9 to TRBJ1-1, with D possibly matching TRBD1 (6 bases). Germline CDR1 and CDR2: SEHNR and FQNEAQ (reference sequence). V lost 5 bases and J lost 8, with 18 bases in between. This CDR3 has 14 amino acids.

The rearrangement uses TRBV12-3 or TRBV12-4 and TRBJ2-3, with D possibly matching TRBD1 (5 bases). V was pared by 1 base and J by 2 bases, with 13 bases between. This CDR3 has 16 amino acids. For the CDR3, the DNA is TGTGCCAGCAGTTTAGATGTGCAGGGATTCACAGATACGCAGTATTTT. This gives the protein CASSLDVQGFTDTQYF.